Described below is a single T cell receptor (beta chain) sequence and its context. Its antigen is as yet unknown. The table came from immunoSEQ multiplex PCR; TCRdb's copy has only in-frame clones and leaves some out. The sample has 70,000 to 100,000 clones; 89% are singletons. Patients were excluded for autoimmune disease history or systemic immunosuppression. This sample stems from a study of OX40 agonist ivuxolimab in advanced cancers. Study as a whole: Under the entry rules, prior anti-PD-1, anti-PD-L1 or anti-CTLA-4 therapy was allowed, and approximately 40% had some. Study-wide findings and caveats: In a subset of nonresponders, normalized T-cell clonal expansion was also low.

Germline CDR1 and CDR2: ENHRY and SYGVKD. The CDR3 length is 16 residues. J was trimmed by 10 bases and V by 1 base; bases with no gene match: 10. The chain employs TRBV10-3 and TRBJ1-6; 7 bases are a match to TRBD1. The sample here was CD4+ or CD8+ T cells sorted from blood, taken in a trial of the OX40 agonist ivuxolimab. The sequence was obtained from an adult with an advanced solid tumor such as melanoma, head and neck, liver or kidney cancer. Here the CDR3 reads CAISELGGQVSSPLHF. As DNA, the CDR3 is TGTGCCATCAGTGAGTTGGGCGGACAGGTCAGCTCACCCCTCCACTTT.